The 17 T cell receptor beta chains given below trace back to one sample, sequenced in a study of blood T cell repertoires in COVID-19. The data were produced by immunoSEQ multiplex PCR, yet TCRdb's version contains in-frame clones alone and is incomplete. The sample has roughly 200,000 clones, 70% to 90% seen once; the top ten hold 1.2%. The specimen sequenced was PBMCs or T cells enriched from blood (not recorded which). These receptors originate from a young man who had recovered from COVID-19.

The chain combines TRBV6-6 with TRBJ2-1; 9 nucleotides align to TRBD1. This CDR3 contains 15 residues. J was trimmed by 2 bases and V by 8 bases; bases with no gene match: 7. The V gene's germline CDR1 is MNHNY and CDR2 SVGAGI (reference sequence). This CDR3 reads CASLQTGGAYNEQFF. The CDR3 bases are TGTGCCAGCCTTCAGACAGGGGGGGCCTACAATGAGCAGTTCTTC.

The chain has TRBV30 and TRBJ2-7; TRBD1 aligns across 7 bases. The germline V gene has CDR1 GTSNPN and CDR2 SVGIG (reference sequence). Unmatched junction bases numbered 12, after V lost 0 bases and J lost 7 bases. This CDR3 is built from 15 residues. This CDR3 reads CAWSVPRQGPTEQYF. DNA of the CDR3: TGTGCCTGGAGTGTACCCAGACAGGGACCTACAGAGCAGTACTTC.

The chain employs TRBV30 and TRBJ1-1; D remains ambiguous. The germline CDR1 and CDR2 sequences are GTSNPN and SVGIG (reference sequence). Between the trimmed V and J ends, which lost 2 bases and 1 base, there was a span of 8 bases. The CDR3 covers 13 residues. The CDR3 DNA is TGTGCCTGGAGTCCCCGGGAGAACACTGAAGCTTTCTTT. Its protein product is CAWSPRENTEAFF.

The chain combines TRBV6-5 with TRBJ2-7; TRBD2 aligns across 11 bases. With V trimmed by 6 bases and J by 2 bases, 6 bases remained unmatched. Germline CDR1 MNHEY, CDR2 SVGAGI. This CDR3 has 15 residues. The CDR3 protein is CASRYKTSGAYEQYF. Here the CDR3 DNA reads TGTGCCAGCAGATATAAGACTAGCGGGGCCTACGAGCAGTACTTC.

This clone was observed a handful of times. The chain combines TRBV6-4 with TRBJ2-6; D gene ambiguous. The CDR3 is 15 amino acids. Germline CDR1 reads MRHNA; CDR2 reads SNTAGT. V dropped 5 bases and J dropped 0 bases, with 8 bases sitting between them. The DNA of the CDR3 is TGTGCCAGCAGTCCGTCGAGCTCTGGGGCCAACGTCCTGACTTTC. This codes for CASSPSSSGANVLTF.

This chain links TRBV9 with TRBJ2-7, with 8 bases lining up with TRBD1. The CDR3 spans 14 residues. The ends lost 4 bases at V and 4 bases at J; junction bases unmatched: 7. Germline loops: CDR1 SGDLS, CDR2 YYNGEE. CDR3 region: CASSPRTGQYEQYF. CDR3 coding DNA: TGTGCCAGCAGCCCCCGGACAGGGCAATACGAGCAGTACTTC.

This rearrangement joins TRBV28 to TRBJ1-1, with a tentative D call TRBD1 (5 bases). Germline V gene data show CDR1 as MDHEN and CDR2 as SYDVKM. V lost 3 bases and J 0 bases, leaving 14 bases between the germline ends. The CDR3 is 16 amino acids. CDR3 nucleotides: TGTGCCAGCAGTTTGTTCGGCACAGGCCTGAACACTGAAGCTTTCTTT. This gives the protein CASSLFGTGLNTEAFF.

J is TRBJ2-1 and V is TRBV13, with D maybe TRBD2 (6 bases). Germline assignment: CDR1 PRHDT and CDR2 FYEKMQ (reference sequence). The CDR3 is 16 residues long. Deletions cut 5 bases from V and 0 bases from J, with 14 bases between. The CDR3 sequence: CASSRLGQSSYNEQFF. CDR3 in DNA: TGTGCCAGCAGCCGACTAGGTCAGAGCTCCTACAATGAGCAGTTCTTC.

This chain links TRBV7-6 with TRBJ1-6; no reliable D call. This CDR3 is 14 amino acids long. Trimming removed 1 base at V and 8 bases at J, with 9 bases between. Germline CDR1 is SGHVS and CDR2 is FNYEAQ. The CDR3 loop is CASSLGWLDSPLHF. The CDR3 DNA is TGTGCCAGCAGCTTAGGTTGGCTGGATTCACCCCTCCACTTT.

The DNA for the CDR3 is TGTGCCAGCAGCTTAGTGATACACGAAGGGGAAGGACGGGCTCCGTACGAGCAGTACTTC. Its translation: CASSLVIHEGEGRAPYEQYF. The chain joins TRBV7-6 to TRBJ2-7; D perhaps matches TRBD1 (5 bases). CDR1 and CDR2 from the germline V gene are SGHVS and FNYEAQ. The CDR3 covers 20 residues. Trimming cost V 1 base and J 4 bases, with 29 bases left between them.

The genes are TRBV19 and TRBJ1-2, with D possibly TRBD1 on 6 matching bases. This CDR3 has 13 residues. Trimming removed 0 bases at V and 4 bases at J, with 6 bases between. Germline CDR1 and CDR2: LNHDA and SQIVND (reference sequence). The CDR3 coding sequence is TGTGCCAGTAGTATAGAGGACAGCTATGGCTACACCTTC. This gives the protein CASSIEDSYGYTF.

The chain uses TRBV4-1 and TRBJ2-5; maybe TRBD2 (7 bases). Deletions cut 1 base from V and 5 bases from J, with 11 bases between. This CDR3 has 14 residues. The germline CDR1 and CDR2 sequences are MGHRA and YSYEKL. The CDR3 nucleotides read TGCGCCAGCAGCCAAGGGGGAGGGGGGGAGACCCAGTACTTC. It encodes CASSQGGGGETQYF.

This rearrangement joins TRBV12-5 to TRBJ1-2; D gene unclear. The CDR3 totals 11 residues. V shed 3 bases and J shed 7 bases, with 6 bases lying between them. Germline CDR1 is LGHNT and CDR2 is FRNRAP. CDR3 bases: TGTGCTAGTGGTTTCGTGAGTGGCTACACCTTC. It specifies CASGFVSGYTF.

This chain connects TRBV13 to TRBJ2-2; maybe TRBD1 (5 bases). This CDR3 has 13 residues. Trimming removed 0 bases from V and 6 bases from J, with 5 bases in between. The germline CDR1 and CDR2 sequences are PRHDT and FYEKMQ (reference sequence). This CDR3 reads CASSLGGAGELFF. In DNA form, the CDR3 reads TGTGCCAGCAGCTTAGGAGGGGCCGGGGAGCTGTTTTTT.

The chain employs TRBV7-9 and TRBJ1-4; TRBD1 agrees at 7 bases. The germline V gene encodes CDR1 SEHNR and CDR2 FQNEAQ (reference sequence). With V trimmed by 4 bases and J by 8 bases, 10 bases remained unmatched. CDR3 length: 15 residues. The CDR3 DNA reads as TGTGCCAGCAGCTCAAGAGGGGGCGAGGGGGAAAAACTGTTTTTT. Amino acid sequence: CASSSRGGEGEKLFF.

V is TRBV28 and J is TRBJ2-3; perhaps TRBD2 as D (6 bases). Germline values: CDR1 MDHEN, CDR2 SYDVKM. V shed 6 bases and J shed 3 bases, with 13 bases lying between them. The CDR3 loop spans 14 amino acids. As DNA, the CDR3 is TGTGCCAGCAGCCGGGACTCCTTAACAGATACGCAGTATTTT. The encoded protein is CASSRDSLTDTQYF.

This chain joins TRBV28 and TRBJ2-2, with 10 nucleotides matching TRBD1. CDR1 is MDHEN and CDR2 is SYDVKM in the germline V gene. The CDR3 length is 15 residues. J gave up 4 bases and V 6 bases, and 5 bases lay outside the gene matches. CDR3 loop: CASRPTGGGTGELFF. The DNA of the CDR3 is TGTGCCAGCAGACCGACAGGGGGCGGCACCGGGGAGCTGTTTTTT.